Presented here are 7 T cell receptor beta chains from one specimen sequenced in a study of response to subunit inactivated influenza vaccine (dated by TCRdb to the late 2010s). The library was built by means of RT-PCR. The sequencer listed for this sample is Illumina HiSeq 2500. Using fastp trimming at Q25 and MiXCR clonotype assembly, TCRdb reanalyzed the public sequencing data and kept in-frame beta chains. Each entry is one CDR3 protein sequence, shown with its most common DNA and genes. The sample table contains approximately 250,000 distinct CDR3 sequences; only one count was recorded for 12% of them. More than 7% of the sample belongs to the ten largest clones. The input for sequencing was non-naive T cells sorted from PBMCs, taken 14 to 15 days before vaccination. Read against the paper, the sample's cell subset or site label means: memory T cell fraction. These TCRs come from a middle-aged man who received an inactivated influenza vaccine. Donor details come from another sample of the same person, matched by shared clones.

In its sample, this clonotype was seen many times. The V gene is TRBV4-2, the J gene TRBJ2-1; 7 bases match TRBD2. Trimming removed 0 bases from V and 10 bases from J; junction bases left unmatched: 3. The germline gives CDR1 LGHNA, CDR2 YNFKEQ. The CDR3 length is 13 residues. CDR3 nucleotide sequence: TGTGCCAGCAGCCAAGAGCGGGAGCACGAGCAGTTCTTC. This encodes CASSQEREHEQFF.

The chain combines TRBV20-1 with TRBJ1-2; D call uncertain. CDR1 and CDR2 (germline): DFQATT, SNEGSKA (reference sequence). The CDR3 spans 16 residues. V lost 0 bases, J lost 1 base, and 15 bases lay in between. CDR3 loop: CSARDFNDPNNYGYTF. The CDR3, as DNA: TGCAGTGCTAGAGATTTTAACGACCCAAATAACTATGGCTACACCTTC.

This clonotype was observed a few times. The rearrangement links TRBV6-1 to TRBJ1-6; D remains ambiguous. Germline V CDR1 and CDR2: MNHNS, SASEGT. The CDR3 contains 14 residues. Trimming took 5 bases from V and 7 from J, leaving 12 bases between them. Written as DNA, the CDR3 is TGTGCCAGCAGTCCACCTGGTCAGAATTCACCCCTCCACTTT. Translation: CASSPPGQNSPLHF.

CDR3 DNA sequence: TGCGCCAGCAGCCAAGATTGGGGCCTAGCGGTGAATGAGCAGTTCTTC. This translates into CASSQDWGLAVNEQFF. The chain recombines TRBV4-3 with TRBJ2-1, with TRBD2 matching over 7 bases. The ends lost 0 bases at V and 7 bases at J; junction bases unmatched: 9. The CDR3 is 16 residues long. Per the germline V gene, CDR1 is LGHNA and CDR2 is YSLEER.

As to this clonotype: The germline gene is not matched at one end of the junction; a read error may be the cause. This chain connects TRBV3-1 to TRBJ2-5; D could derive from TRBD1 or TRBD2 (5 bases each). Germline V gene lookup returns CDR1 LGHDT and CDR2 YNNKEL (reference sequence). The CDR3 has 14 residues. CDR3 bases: TGTGCCAGCAGCCCGCACCGGGACGGATCTCCACCCCACTTC. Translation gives CASSPHRDGSPPHF.

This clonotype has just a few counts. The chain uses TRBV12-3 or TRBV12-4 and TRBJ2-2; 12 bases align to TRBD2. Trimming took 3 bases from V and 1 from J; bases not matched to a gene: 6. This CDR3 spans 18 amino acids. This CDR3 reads CASSFETSGGMNTGELFF. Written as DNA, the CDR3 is TGTGCCAGCAGTTTTGAAACTAGCGGGGGGATGAACACCGGGGAGCTGTTTTTT.

The CDR3 bases are TGTGCCAGCAGCGGTAGCCCGGGACTAGCGCCCAATGAGCAGTTCTTC. This translates into CASSGSPGLAPNEQFF. The chain couples TRBV7-3 to TRBJ2-1; 10 bases are shared with TRBD2. V lost 5 bases and J lost 6; bases outside the gene matches: 10. This CDR3 spans 16 amino acids. In germline, CDR1 is SGHTA, CDR2 FQGTGA.